A selection of T cell receptor beta chains follows, all from one sample in a study of blood T cell repertoires in COVID-19. The data were produced by immunoSEQ multiplex PCR, yet TCRdb's version contains in-frame clones alone and is incomplete. The sample contains fewer than 200,000 clones, roughly 90% of which appear only once. The sample taken for sequencing was peripheral blood. The receptors were sampled from a man in his sixties with acute or convalescent COVID-19. Each CDR3 is given with its conserved first and last residue. The order of the fields is CDR3 length, J gene, V gene, clone size, D gene, CDR3 protein, CDR3 DNA. D genes are given only for firm matches. Not all rows give a size; the values are once, few, many and, for expanded clones, a class.

len: 16
j_gene: TRBJ1-5
v_gene: TRBV7-2
abundance: .
d_gene: TRBD1
CDR3aa: CASSLVWAGGRQPQHF
CDR3nt: TGTGCCAGCAGCTTAGTCTGGGCAGGGGGCCGTCAGCCCCAGCATTTT

len: 14
j_gene: TRBJ1-2
v_gene: TRBV6-5
abundance: .
d_gene: TRBD1
CDR3aa: CASSKDRPNYGYTF
CDR3nt: TGTGCCAGCAGTAAGGACAGGCCTAACTATGGCTACACCTTC

len: 14
j_gene: TRBJ1-1
v_gene: TRBV30
abundance: once
d_gene: .
CDR3aa: CAWSVDRKNTEAFF
CDR3nt: TGTGCCTGGAGTGTAGACAGGAAGAACACTGAAGCTTTCTTT

len: 13
j_gene: TRBJ1-5
v_gene: TRBV12-3/TRBV12-4
abundance: .
d_gene: .
CDR3aa: CASSLVGDQPQHF
CDR3nt: TGTGCCAGCAGTTTAGTAGGGGATCAGCCCCAGCATTTT

len: 15
j_gene: TRBJ2-4
v_gene: TRBV7-2
abundance: once
d_gene: TRBD1
CDR3aa: CASSSTGGSSYIQYF
CDR3nt: TGTGCCAGCAGCTCTACAGGGGGATCTTCGTACATTCAGTACTTC

len: 11
j_gene: TRBJ2-2
v_gene: TRBV11-2
abundance: .
d_gene: .
CDR3aa: CASSSTRELFF
CDR3nt: TGTGCCAGCAGCTCGACTAGGGAGCTGTTTTTT

len: 12
j_gene: TRBJ2-7
v_gene: TRBV12-5
abundance: .
d_gene: .
CDR3aa: CASGLVPDEQYF
CDR3nt: TGTGCTAGTGGTTTGGTACCGGACGAGCAGTACTTC

len: 14
j_gene: TRBJ2-5
v_gene: TRBV7-8
abundance: .
d_gene: .
CDR3aa: CASSLGQLQETQYF
CDR3nt: TGTGCCAGCAGCTTAGGACAGTTACAAGAGACCCAGTACTTC

len: 15
j_gene: TRBJ1-1
v_gene: TRBV19
abundance: .
d_gene: .
CDR3aa: CASAGTATMNTEAFF
CDR3nt: TGTGCCAGCGCGGGGACTGCCACTATGAACACTGAAGCTTTCTTT

len: 15
j_gene: TRBJ1-3
v_gene: TRBV7-9
abundance: few
d_gene: TRBD1
CDR3aa: CASSLAQGSGNTIYF
CDR3nt: TGTGCCAGCAGCCTTGCACAGGGGTCTGGAAACACCATATATTTT

len: 14
j_gene: TRBJ1-5
v_gene: TRBV2
abundance: .
d_gene: .
CDR3aa: CASSVSGWNQPQHF
CDR3nt: TGTGCCAGCAGTGTCTCGGGGTGGAATCAGCCCCAGCATTTT

len: 14
j_gene: TRBJ2-3
v_gene: TRBV18
abundance: .
d_gene: .
CDR3aa: CASSPLQLTDTQYF
CDR3nt: TGTGCCAGCTCACCCCTACAGCTTACAGATACGCAGTATTTT

len: 20
j_gene: TRBJ2-5
v_gene: TRBV5-4
abundance: .
d_gene: TRBD1
CDR3aa: CASSLKTGWGEGAAQETQYF
CDR3nt: TGTGCCAGCAGCTTGAAGACAGGGTGGGGTGAGGGGGCCGCGCAAGAGACCCAGTACTTC

len: 14
j_gene: TRBJ2-1
v_gene: TRBV24-1
abundance: .
d_gene: TRBD2
CDR3aa: CATSGLAGDNEQFF
CDR3nt: TGTGCCACCAGTGGACTAGCGGGGGACAATGAGCAGTTCTTC

len: 14
j_gene: TRBJ1-3
v_gene: TRBV2
abundance: .
d_gene: TRBD1
CDR3aa: CASSGQGASYTIYF
CDR3nt: TGTGCCAGCAGTGGACAGGGGGCGTCTTACACCATATATTTT

len: 15
j_gene: TRBJ2-3
v_gene: TRBV4-2
abundance: .
d_gene: TRBD2
CDR3aa: CASSPIAGRADTQYF
CDR3nt: TGTGCCAGCAGCCCCATAGCGGGGAGGGCAGATACGCAGTATTTT

len: 16
j_gene: TRBJ1-2
v_gene: TRBV24-1
abundance: .
d_gene: .
CDR3aa: CATSDSRDNGAYGYTF
CDR3nt: TGTGCCACCAGTGATTCCCGGGACAACGGAGCCTATGGCTACACCTTC

len: 13
j_gene: TRBJ1-2
v_gene: TRBV5-1
abundance: .
d_gene: .
CDR3aa: CASSSTGFYGYTF
CDR3nt: TGCGCCAGCAGCTCGACAGGCTTCTATGGCTACACCTTC

len: 14
j_gene: TRBJ1-5
v_gene: TRBV28
abundance: .
d_gene: .
CDR3aa: CASNSGGMGQPQHF
CDR3nt: TGTGCCAGCAACTCGGGGGGGATGGGTCAGCCCCAGCATTTT

len: 15
j_gene: TRBJ2-1
v_gene: TRBV7-3
abundance: .
d_gene: .
CDR3aa: CASSSLGLSYNEQFF
CDR3nt: TGTGCCAGCAGCTCTCTTGGACTATCCTACAATGAGCAGTTCTTC

len: 15
j_gene: TRBJ1-2
v_gene: TRBV27
abundance: .
d_gene: TRBD1
CDR3aa: CASSSSQGAVKGYTF
CDR3nt: TGTGCCAGCAGCTCCTCACAGGGGGCCGTAAAAGGCTACACCTTC

len: 15
j_gene: TRBJ2-1
v_gene: TRBV9
abundance: .
d_gene: TRBD2
CDR3aa: CASSPAGVVYNEQFF
CDR3nt: TGTGCCAGCAGCCCAGCGGGGGTGGTATACAATGAGCAGTTCTTC

len: 15
j_gene: TRBJ1-1
v_gene: TRBV2
abundance: .
d_gene: .
CDR3aa: CASSDGGATNTEAFF
CDR3nt: TGTGCCAGCAGTGATGGGGGGGCCACGAACACTGAAGCTTTCTTT

len: 11
j_gene: TRBJ2-3
v_gene: TRBV30
abundance: .
d_gene: .
CDR3aa: CAWSGADTQYF
CDR3nt: TGTGCCTGGTCGGGAGCCGATACGCAGTATTTT

len: 14
j_gene: TRBJ2-2
v_gene: TRBV2
abundance: .
d_gene: .
CDR3aa: CASSPRQSVGELFF
CDR3nt: TGTGCCAGCAGTCCCCGACAGTCAGTCGGGGAGCTGTTTTTT

len: 12
j_gene: TRBJ2-7
v_gene: TRBV12-3/TRBV12-4
abundance: .
d_gene: .
CDR3aa: CASSLKPYEQYF
CDR3nt: TGTGCCAGCAGTCTTAAGCCCTACGAGCAGTACTTC

len: 15
j_gene: TRBJ2-1
v_gene: TRBV7-9
abundance: .
d_gene: TRBD2
CDR3aa: CASSLGTSGHNEQFF
CDR3nt: TGTGCCAGCAGCTTAGGGACTAGCGGGCACAATGAGCAGTTCTTC

len: 13
j_gene: TRBJ2-3
v_gene: TRBV6-5
abundance: .
d_gene: .
CDR3aa: CASSYTGTDTQYF
CDR3nt: TGTGCCAGCAGTTACACGGGAACAGATACGCAGTATTTT

len: 15
j_gene: TRBJ1-1
v_gene: TRBV5-4
abundance: .
d_gene: .
CDR3aa: CASRIYGTMNTEAFF
CDR3nt: TGTGCCAGCAGAATATATGGCACCATGAACACTGAAGCTTTCTTT

len: 18
j_gene: TRBJ2-3
v_gene: TRBV25-1
abundance: .
d_gene: TRBD2
CDR3aa: CASSDSGGALSSTDTQYF
CDR3nt: TGTGCCAGCAGTGATAGCGGGGGGGCCCTTTCGAGCACAGATACGCAGTATTTT

len: 13
j_gene: TRBJ2-7
v_gene: TRBV12-3/TRBV12-4
abundance: once
d_gene: .
CDR3aa: CASSFLHLGEQYF
CDR3nt: TGTGCCAGCAGTTTTCTCCATCTCGGGGAGCAGTACTTC

len: 14
j_gene: TRBJ1-1
v_gene: TRBV5-1
abundance: .
d_gene: TRBD1
CDR3aa: CASSWGDREAEAFF
CDR3nt: TGCGCCAGCAGCTGGGGGGACAGGGAGGCTGAAGCTTTCTTT